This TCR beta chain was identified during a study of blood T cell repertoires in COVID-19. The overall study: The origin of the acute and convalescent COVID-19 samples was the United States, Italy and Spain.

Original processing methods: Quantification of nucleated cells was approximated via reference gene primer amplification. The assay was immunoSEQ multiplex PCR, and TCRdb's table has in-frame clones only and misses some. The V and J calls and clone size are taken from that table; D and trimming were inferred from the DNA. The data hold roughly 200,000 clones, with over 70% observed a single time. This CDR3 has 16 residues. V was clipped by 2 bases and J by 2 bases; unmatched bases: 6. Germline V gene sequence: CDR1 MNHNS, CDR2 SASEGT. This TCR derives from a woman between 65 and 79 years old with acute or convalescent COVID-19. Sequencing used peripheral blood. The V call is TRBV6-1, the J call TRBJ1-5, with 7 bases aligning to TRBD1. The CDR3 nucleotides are TGTGCCAGCAGTGAACGACAGGGCAATCGCAATCAGCCCCAGCATTTT. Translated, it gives CASSERQGNRNQPQHF.